The T cell receptor beta chain described here comes from a study of T cells in Graves' hyperthyroidism and ophthalmopathy. Study context: Peripheral blood collection took place at initial diagnosis, before any treatment.

Ophthalmopathy cases met thresholds of Clinical Activity Score at least 3, NOSPECS grade at least 4 and duration under 3 months. A word on this clonotype: The antigen remains unidentified. A much more abundant neighbour one base away suggests this may be a read error.

Trimming cost V 1 base and J 6 bases; bases outside gene matches: 6. Germline CDR1 DFQATT, CDR2 SNEGSKA (reference sequence). This CDR3 region has 13 residues. Researchers amplified the TCR beta CDR3 regions from RNA transcripts. HTBI primers were the set used in a first-round RT-PCR of the TCR CDR3. TCRdb re-analysed the multiplex PCR reads in MiXCR, keeping a single row per CDR3 protein. This table holds around 300,000 distinct CDR3 sequences, approximately 14% found once. Whole-study results and caveats: Ophthalmopathy was identified by the model a median approximately six months ahead of onset.

The receptor's source is a middle-aged woman with Graves' ophthalmopathy. The sample taken for sequencing was blood. The gene calls are TRBV20-1 and TRBJ2-7; 7 bases are shared with TRBD1. Here the CDR3 DNA reads TGCAGTGCTAGAGGTGACAGGGTACTCGAGCAGTACTTC. It yields the protein CSARGDRVLEQYF.